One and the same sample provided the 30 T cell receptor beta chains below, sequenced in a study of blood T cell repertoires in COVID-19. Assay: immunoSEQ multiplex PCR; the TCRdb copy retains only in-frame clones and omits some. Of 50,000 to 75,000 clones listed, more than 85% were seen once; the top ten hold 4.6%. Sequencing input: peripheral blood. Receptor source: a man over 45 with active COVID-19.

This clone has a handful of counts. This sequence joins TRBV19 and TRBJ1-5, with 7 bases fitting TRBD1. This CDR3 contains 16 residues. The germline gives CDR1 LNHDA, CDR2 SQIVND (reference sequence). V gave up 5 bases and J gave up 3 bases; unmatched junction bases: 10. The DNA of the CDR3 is TGTGCCAGTAGTCGACCAACGGACAGGATCAATCAGCCCCAGCATTTT. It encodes CASSRPTDRINQPQHF.

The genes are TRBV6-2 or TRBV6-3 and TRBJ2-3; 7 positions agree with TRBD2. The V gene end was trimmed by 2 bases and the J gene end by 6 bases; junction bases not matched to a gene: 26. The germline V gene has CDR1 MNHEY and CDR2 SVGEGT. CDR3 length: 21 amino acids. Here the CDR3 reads CASSYPLSAGVRGSWFDTQYF. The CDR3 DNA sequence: TGTGCCAGCAGTTACCCCCTAAGCGCGGGGGTAAGAGGGAGCTGGTTTGATACGCAGTATTTT.

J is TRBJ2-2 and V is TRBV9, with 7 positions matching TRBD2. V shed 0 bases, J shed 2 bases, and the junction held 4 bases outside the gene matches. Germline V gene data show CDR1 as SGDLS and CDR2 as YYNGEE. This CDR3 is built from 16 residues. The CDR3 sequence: CASSVALAENTGELFF. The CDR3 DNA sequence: TGTGCCAGCAGCGTAGCCCTAGCGGAAAACACCGGGGAGCTGTTTTTT.

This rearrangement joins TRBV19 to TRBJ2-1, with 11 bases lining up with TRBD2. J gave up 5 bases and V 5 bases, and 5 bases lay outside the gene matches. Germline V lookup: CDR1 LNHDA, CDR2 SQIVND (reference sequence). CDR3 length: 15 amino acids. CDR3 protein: CASSLLAGENNEQFF. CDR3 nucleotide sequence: TGTGCCAGTAGTCTACTAGCGGGAGAGAACAATGAGCAGTTCTTC.

CDR3 coding DNA: TGTGCCAGCAGTCGAGGACTAGCGGGAGCAGATACGCAGTATTTT. The encoded protein is CASSRGLAGADTQYF. V gene TRBV28 combines with J gene TRBJ2-3, with 13 bases fitting TRBD2. This CDR3 spans 15 amino acids. V was clipped by 5 bases and J by 4 bases; unmatched bases: 3. Germline CDR1 reads MDHEN; CDR2 reads SYDVKM.

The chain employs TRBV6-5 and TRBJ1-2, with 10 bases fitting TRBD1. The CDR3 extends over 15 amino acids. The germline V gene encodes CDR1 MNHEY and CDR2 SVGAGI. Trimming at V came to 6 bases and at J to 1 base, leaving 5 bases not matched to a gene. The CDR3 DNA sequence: TGTGCCAGCAGAACTAGGACAGGGGGTAACTATGGCTACACCTTC. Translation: CASRTRTGGNYGYTF.

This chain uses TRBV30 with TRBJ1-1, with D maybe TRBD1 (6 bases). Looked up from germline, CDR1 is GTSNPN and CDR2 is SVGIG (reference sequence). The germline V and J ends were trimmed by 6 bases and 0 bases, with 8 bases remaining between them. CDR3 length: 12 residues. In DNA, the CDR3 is TGTGCCTGCAGGGGCCTGAACACTGAAGCTTTCTTT. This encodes CACRGLNTEAFF.

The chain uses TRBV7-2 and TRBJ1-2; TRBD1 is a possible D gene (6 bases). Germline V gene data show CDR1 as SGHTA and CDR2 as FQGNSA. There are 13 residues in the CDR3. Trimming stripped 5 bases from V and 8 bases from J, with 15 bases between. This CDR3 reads CASSTSRGRGYTF. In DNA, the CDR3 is TGTGCCAGCAGCACAAGCAGGGGCCGGGGCTACACCTTC.

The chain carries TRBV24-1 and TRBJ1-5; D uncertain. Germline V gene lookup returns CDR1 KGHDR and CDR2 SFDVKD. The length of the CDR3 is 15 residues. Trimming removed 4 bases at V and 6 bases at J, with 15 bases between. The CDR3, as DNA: TGTGCCACCAGTGACCGTGTCGAGGGTCTTCAGCCCCAGCATTTT. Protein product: CATSDRVEGLQPQHF.

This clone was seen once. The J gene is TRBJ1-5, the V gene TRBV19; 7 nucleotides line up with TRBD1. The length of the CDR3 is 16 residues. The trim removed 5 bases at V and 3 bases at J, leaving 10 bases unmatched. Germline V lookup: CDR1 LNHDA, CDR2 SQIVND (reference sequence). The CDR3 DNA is TGTGCCAGTAGTGGCCCGACAGGGATCCCCAATCAGCCCCAGCATTTT. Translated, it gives CASSGPTGIPNQPQHF.

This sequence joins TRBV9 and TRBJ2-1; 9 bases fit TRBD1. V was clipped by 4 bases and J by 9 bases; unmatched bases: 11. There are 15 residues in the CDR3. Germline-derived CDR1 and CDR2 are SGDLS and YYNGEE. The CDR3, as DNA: TGTGCCAGCAGCAGCACCGGGACAGGGCAAGGTGAGCAGTTCTTC. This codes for CASSSTGTGQGEQFF.

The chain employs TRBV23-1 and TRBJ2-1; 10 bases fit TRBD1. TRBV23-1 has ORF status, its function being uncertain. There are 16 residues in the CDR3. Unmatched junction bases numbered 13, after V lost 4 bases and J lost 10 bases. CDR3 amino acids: CASSRSGTGVYVEQFF. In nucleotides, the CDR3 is TGCGCCAGCAGTCGATCCGGGACAGGGGTATACGTGGAGCAGTTCTTC.

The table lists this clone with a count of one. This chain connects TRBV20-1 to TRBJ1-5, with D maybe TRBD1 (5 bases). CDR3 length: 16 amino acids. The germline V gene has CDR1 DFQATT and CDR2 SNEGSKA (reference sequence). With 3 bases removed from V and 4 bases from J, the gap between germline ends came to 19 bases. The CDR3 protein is CSASMVERGSNQPQHF. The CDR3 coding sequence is TGCAGTGCTAGTATGGTAGAGCGGGGGAGTAATCAGCCCCAGCATTTT.

The CDR3 DNA sequence: TGTGCCAGCTCACCGCTAGGTACCCAGCGGGGGAGATCGAACACCGGGGAGCTGTTTTTT. As protein: CASSPLGTQRGRSNTGELFF. The rearrangement links TRBV18 to TRBJ2-2, with 8 bases aligning to TRBD2. CDR1 and CDR2 from the germline V gene are KGHSH and LQKENI. J lost 0 bases, V lost 3 bases, and 15 bases had no gene match. The CDR3 runs to 20 residues.

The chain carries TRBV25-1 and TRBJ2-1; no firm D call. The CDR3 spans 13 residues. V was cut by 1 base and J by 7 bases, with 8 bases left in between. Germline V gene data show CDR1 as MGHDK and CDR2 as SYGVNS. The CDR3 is CASSEFAGNEQFF. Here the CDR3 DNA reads TGTGCCAGCAGTGAATTTGCCGGTAATGAGCAGTTCTTC.

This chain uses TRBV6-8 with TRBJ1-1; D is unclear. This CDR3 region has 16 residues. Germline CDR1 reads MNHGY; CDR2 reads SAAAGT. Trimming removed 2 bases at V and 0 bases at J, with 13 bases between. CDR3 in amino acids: CASSYEVDSLNTEAFF. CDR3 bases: TGTGCCAGCAGTTACGAGGTGGACTCCCTGAACACTGAAGCTTTCTTT.

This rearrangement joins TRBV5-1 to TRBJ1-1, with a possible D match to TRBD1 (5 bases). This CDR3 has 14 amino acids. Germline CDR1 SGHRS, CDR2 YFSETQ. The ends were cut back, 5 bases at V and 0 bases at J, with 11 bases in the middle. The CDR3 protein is CASRIAGLNTEAFF. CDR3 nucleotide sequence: TGCGCCAGCAGGATCGCAGGGTTGAACACTGAAGCTTTCTTT.

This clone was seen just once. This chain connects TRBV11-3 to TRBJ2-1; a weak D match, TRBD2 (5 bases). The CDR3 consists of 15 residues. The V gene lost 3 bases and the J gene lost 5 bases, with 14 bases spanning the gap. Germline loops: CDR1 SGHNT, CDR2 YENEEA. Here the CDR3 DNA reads TGTGCCAGCAGCTTTTCAGCGATCGGGAACAATGAGCAGTTCTTC. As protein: CASSFSAIGNNEQFF. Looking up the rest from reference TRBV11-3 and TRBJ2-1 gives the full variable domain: EAGVVQSPRYKIIEKKQPVAFWCNPISGHNTLYWYLQNLGQGPELLIRYENEEAVDDSQLPKDRFSAERLKGVDSTLKIQPAELGDSAVYLCASSFSAIGNNEQFFGPGTRLTVL.

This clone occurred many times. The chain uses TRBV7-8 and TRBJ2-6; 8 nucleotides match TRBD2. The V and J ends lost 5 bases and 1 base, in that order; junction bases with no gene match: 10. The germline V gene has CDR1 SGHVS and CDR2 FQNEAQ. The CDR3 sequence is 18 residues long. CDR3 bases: TGTGCCAGCAGCCTCTTACAGCGGGAGCTTTCTGGGGCCAACGTCCTGACTTTC. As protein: CASSLLQRELSGANVLTF.

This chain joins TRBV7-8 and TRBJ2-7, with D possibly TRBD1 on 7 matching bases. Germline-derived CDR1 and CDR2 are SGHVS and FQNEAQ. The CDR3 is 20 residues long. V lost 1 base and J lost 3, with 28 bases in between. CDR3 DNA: TGTGCCAGCAGCTTAGTCCTGATAGGGGGCCTCGCGGGAAGGGGCTACGAGCAGTACTTC. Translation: CASSLVLIGGLAGRGYEQYF. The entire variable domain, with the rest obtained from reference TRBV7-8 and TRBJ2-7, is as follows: GAGVSQSPRYKVAKRGQDVALRCDPISGHVSLFWYQQALGQGPEFLTYFQNEAQLDKSGLPSDRFFAERPEGSVSTLKIQRTQQEDSAVYLCASSLVLIGGLAGRGYEQYFGPGTRLTVT.

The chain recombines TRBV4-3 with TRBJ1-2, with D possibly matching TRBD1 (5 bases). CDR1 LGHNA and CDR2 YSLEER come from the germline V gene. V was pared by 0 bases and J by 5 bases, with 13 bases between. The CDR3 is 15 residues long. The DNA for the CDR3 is TGCGCCAGCAGCCAAGATTTCACAGGCGAATATGGCTACACCTTC. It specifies CASSQDFTGEYGYTF.

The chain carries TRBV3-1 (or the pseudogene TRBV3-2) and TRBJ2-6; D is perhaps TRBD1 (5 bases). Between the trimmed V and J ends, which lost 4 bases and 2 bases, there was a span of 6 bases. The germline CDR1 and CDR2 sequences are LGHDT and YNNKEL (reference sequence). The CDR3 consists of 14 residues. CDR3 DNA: TGTGCCAGCAGCCCGGACACTGGGGCCAACGTCCTGACTTTC. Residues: CASSPDTGANVLTF.

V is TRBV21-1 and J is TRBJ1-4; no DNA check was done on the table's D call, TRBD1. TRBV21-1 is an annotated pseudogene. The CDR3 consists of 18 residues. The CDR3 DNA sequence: TGTGCCAGCAGCAAAGCGAACCCCAGGGGACCGGGTAATGAAAAACTGTTTTTT. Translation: CASSKANPRGPGNEKLFF.

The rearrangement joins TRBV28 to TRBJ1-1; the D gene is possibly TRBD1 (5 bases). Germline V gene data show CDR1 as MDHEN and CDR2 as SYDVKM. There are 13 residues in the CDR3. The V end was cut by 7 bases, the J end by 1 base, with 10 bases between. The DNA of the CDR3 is TGTGCCAGCACCCCGGGGGGGAACACTGAAGCTTTCTTT. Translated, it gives CASTPGGNTEAFF.

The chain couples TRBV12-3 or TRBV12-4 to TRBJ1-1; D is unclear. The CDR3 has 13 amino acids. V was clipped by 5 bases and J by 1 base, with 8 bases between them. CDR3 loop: CASSMKANTEAFF. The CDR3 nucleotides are TGTGCCAGCAGTATGAAAGCGAACACTGAAGCTTTCTTT.

Here the CDR3 DNA reads TGTGCCAGCAGCACCGGGAGAATCGGGGAGCTGTTTTTT. Protein product: CASSTGRIGELFF. The chain joins TRBV5-6 to TRBJ2-2; D may be TRBD2 (6 bases). V was pared by 4 bases and J by 7 bases, with 11 bases between. Looked up from germline, CDR1 is SGHDT and CDR2 is YYEEEE. The CDR3 has 13 amino acids.

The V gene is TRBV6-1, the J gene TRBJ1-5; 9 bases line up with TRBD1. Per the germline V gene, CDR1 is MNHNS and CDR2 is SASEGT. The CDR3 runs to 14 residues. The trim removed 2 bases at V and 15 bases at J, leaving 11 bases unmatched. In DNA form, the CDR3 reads TGTGCCAGCAGTGAAATTTTAAGGGACAGGGTAAGGCATTTT. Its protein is CASSEILRDRVRHF.

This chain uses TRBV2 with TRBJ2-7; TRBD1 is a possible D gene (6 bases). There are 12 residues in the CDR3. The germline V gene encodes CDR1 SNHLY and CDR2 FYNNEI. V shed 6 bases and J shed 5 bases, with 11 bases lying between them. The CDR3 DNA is TGTGCCAGCAGGTGGACAGTTCACGAGCAGTACTTC. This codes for CASRWTVHEQYF.

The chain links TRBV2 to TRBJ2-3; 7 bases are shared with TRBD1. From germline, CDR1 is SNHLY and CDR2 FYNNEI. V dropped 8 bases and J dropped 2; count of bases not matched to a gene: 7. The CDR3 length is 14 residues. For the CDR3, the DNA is TGTGCCAGCCTTCGACAGGGTAACACAGATACGCAGTATTTT. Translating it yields CASLRQGNTDTQYF.

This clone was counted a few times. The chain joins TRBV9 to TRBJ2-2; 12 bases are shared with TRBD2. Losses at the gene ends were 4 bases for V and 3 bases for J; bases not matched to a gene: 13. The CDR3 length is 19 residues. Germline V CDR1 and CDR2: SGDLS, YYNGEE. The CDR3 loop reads CASSPRLAGGPGDTGELFF. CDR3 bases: TGTGCCAGCAGCCCCCGGCTAGCGGGAGGGCCAGGGGACACCGGGGAGCTGTTTTTT. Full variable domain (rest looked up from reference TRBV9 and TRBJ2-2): DSGVTQTPKHLITATGQRVTLRCSPRSGDLSVYWYQQSLDQGLQFLIQYYNGEERAKGNILERFSAQQFPDLHSELNLSSLELGDSALYFCASSPRLAGGPGDTGELFFGEGSRLTVL.